This TCR beta chain was sequenced during a study of glioma-infiltrating T cells after dendritic cell vaccination. Across the study: Dendritic cells derived from monocytes and pulsed with autologous tumor lysate formed the vaccine.

The sample holds one count of this clone. Its target is not known. The primer mix had 60 V beta and 13 J beta primers. Repertoires were generated with immunoSEQ multiplex PCR, while TCRdb's copy carries only in-frame clones and drops some. Among roughly 100,000 clones listed, about four fifths were seen once. Points from the study as a whole: Only a small number of patients had complete blood and tumor samples.

Germline V gene data show CDR1 as LNHDA and CDR2 as SQIVND (reference sequence). This CDR3 region has 12 residues. Trimming stripped 2 bases from V and 12 bases from J, with 13 bases between. The chain has TRBV19 and TRBJ1-1, with a possible D match to TRBD1 (5 bases). The source of this sequence is a human donor with glioblastoma. This sample comprised blood, obtained before dendritic cell vaccination. The CDR3 sequence is CASSIWPQETFF. In DNA, the CDR3 is TGTGCCAGTAGTATATGGCCACAGGAGACTTTCTTT. Drawing the rest from reference TRBV19 and TRBJ1-1, the complete variable domain is DGGITQSPKYLFRKEGQNVTLSCEQNLNHDAMYWYRQDPGQGLRLIYYSQIVNDFQKGDIAEGYSVSREKKESFPLTVTSAQKNPTAFYLCASSIWPQETFFGQGTRLTVV.